A selection of T cell receptor beta chains follows, all from one sample in a study of cytomegalovirus exposure and HLA in healthy donors. Repertoires were generated with immunoSEQ multiplex PCR, while TCRdb's copy carries only in-frame clones and drops some. The table records 100,000 to 150,000 clones, 70% to 80% of them present only once. Sequencing was carried out using PBMCs. These receptors all come from a man aged 35 to 55 in good health and CMV-seropositive. Both conserved end residues are part of each CDR3. The D gene is left open where the match is weak. Clone size is not always given. Where it is, it says once, few, many or a class for expanded clones.

v_gene	j_gene	d_gene	abundance	CDR3aa	CDR3nt
TRBV7-9	TRBJ1-1	.	few	CASSDRNTEAFF	TGTGCCAGCAGCGACAGGAACACTGAAGCTTTCTTT
TRBV10-3	TRBJ2-3	TRBD1	.	CAITGDRGEDTQYF	TGTGCCATCACTGGGGACAGGGGGGAAGATACGCAGTATTTT
TRBV14	TRBJ2-7	.	.	CASAGVTYEQYF	TGTGCCAGCGCAGGGGTTACCTACGAGCAGTACTTC
TRBV5-1	TRBJ2-1	.	.	CASSLGGGAFIEQFF	TGCGCCAGCAGCTTGGGAGGGGGGGCCTTCATTGAGCAGTTCTTC
TRBV11-2	TRBJ2-7	.	.	CASTGSYEQYF	TGTGCCAGCACAGGGTCCTACGAGCAGTACTTC
TRBV10-2	TRBJ2-2	.	.	CASSVVRGSLAGELFF	TGCGCCAGCAGTGTGGTCAGGGGCAGTTTAGCCGGGGAGCTGTTTTTT
TRBV15	TRBJ1-1	.	.	CATSRGPGRSTEAFF	TGTGCCACCAGCAGAGGCCCCGGTCGTTCCACTGAAGCTTTCTTT
TRBV11-3	TRBJ2-2	.	.	CASSSTDIYTGELFF	TGTGCCAGCAGCTCGACGGACATCTACACCGGGGAGCTGTTTTTT
TRBV7-9	TRBJ1-2	.	.	CASSPGGVSGYTF	TGTGCCAGCAGCCCCGGAGGGGTTTCTGGCTACACCTTC
TRBV6-1	TRBJ1-2	.	.	CASSDSQGGYGYTF	TGTGCCAGCAGTGATTCACAGGGCGGGTATGGCTACACCTTC
TRBV7-9	TRBJ2-1	.	.	CASSLETGLGGNEQFF	TGTGCCAGCAGCTTAGAGACAGGCTTGGGGGGGAATGAGCAGTTCTTC
TRBV4-3	TRBJ2-7	TRBD2	.	CASSQGPSGSGYEQYF	TGCGCCAGCAGCCAAGGTCCTAGCGGGAGTGGTTACGAGCAGTACTTC
TRBV2	TRBJ2-2	.	few	CASRETPSGTGELFF	TGTGCCAGCAGAGAAACACCTTCGGGTACCGGGGAGCTGTTTTTT